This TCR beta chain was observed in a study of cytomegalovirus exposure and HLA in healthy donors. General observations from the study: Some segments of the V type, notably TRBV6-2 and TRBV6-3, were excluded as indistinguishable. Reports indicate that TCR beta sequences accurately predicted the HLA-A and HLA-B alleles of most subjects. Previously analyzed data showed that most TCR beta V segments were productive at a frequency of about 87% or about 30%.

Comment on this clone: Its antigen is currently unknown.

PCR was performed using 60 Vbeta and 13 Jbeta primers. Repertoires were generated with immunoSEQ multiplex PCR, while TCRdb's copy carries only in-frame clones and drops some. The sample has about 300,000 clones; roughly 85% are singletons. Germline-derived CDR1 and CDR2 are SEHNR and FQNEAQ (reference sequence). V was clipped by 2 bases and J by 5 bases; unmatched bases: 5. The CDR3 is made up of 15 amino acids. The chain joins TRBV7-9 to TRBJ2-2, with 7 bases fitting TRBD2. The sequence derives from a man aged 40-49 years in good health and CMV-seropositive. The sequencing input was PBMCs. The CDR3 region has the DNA TGTGCCAGCAGCTTACAGCAGGGAGGGACCGGGGAGCTGTTTTTT. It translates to CASSLQQGGTGELFF.